Reported below is one T cell receptor beta chain. Ten or more counts support this clonotype. What this receptor recognizes is not known. Base-call qualities are not available, and no considerably larger clone is one nucleotide away. This sample is drawn from a study of blood T cells in healthy people across ages (dated by TCRdb to between 2014 and 2017). Concerning the study at large: Template switching captured roughly one uniquely barcoded TCR beta cDNA molecule per two T cells in model experiments. To track age-related changes in TCR beta repertoire diversity, the study relied on deep sequencing normalized with unique cDNA molecular identifiers. Four age groups were formed from the donors: young (average approximately 15 years), middle-aged (approximately 40), aged (about 62) and long-lived (approximately 78). To avoid experimental bias, donors of different ages were randomly spread across the sequencing lanes. Using the same blood draw, the study looked at two additional independent replicas of 1 million unique cDNA reads for two donors, one aged 18 to 30 and the other aged 80 or older.

Systemically healthy Caucasian individuals from Russia, over 30 in total and aged roughly 6 to 100 years, were included as donors. Each donor gave ten milliliters of peripheral blood, drawn into EDTA-treated Vacutainer tubes. PBMCs were isolated by Ficoll-Paque density-gradient centrifugation, with at least 7 million obtained per sample. Total RNA was extracted from PBMCs with Trizol reagent, with at least 5.5 micrograms obtained per sample. The percentages of naive CD45RAhigh/CD27high T cells were determined by flow cytometry on a PBMC aliquot from every donor. Receptor libraries were prepared by 5' RACE. The instrument was an Illumina HiSeq 2500. A second about 7 to 11 cycle PCR used a sample-barcoded 5' primer and a J-beta primer mix. A template-switch 5' adaptor carrying 12 random nucleotides introduced a unique molecular identifier onto each TCR beta cDNA molecule. Each sample yielded at least 2.5 million CDR3-containing paired-end reads. First-strand cDNA synthesis was performed from all RNA using the Mint cDNA synthesis kit, with priming by a TRBC-specific oligonucleotide. Following uracil-DNA glycosylase treatment, a first 18-cycle PCR with universal primers M1SS and BC2_uni_R was performed on all cDNA. In the paper's pipeline: Normalization of each sample was performed by random selection of 1 million high-quality reads, each carrying a distinct molecular identifier. Reads sharing molecular identifiers were discarded rather than binned into consensus sequences. MiTCR, run with a Q25 quality threshold and the strictest error-elimination algorithm, handled CDR3 identification, clonotype clustering and error correction. A nonparametric unseen species model using Euler transformation provided a lower-bound estimate of total TCR beta diversity. The raw public data were reprocessed by TCRdb itself: fastp quality trimming at Q25, MiXCR clonotype calling, in-frame beta chains only. One record per CDR3 amino acid sequence lists the most common genes and DNA. TCRdb, not the original authors, processed these V and J calls. The sample data list about 1.4 million distinct CDR3 sequences, and roughly 64% of these were observed just once. The ten largest account for 5.5% to 8% of the sample.

The study at large found these results: Observed TCR beta diversity per million T cells fell roughly linearly with age, and a significant reduction was already apparent by age around 36. Observed TCR beta diversity correlated strongly with the percentage of naive T cells measured by flow cytometry. Estimates of total diversity from one million sequenced T cells were regarded as lower bounds and underestimates. Because the CMV infection status of the donors was unknown, age-related changes in expanded clonotypes may potentially have been confounded. Because profiling used bulk unsorted PBMCs, naive and antigen-experienced compartments could not be compared conclusively. Compared with the aged group, the long-lived group had more naive CD4+ T cells, fewer expanded clones and increased TCR diversity, a pattern suggesting age selection.

The CDR3 covers 15 residues, taking in both the cysteine and the phenylalanine. Only CDR3 DNA is held: 45 bases, read in frame from base 1. The CDR1 and CDR2 encoded by the germline V gene (reference sequence) are LNHNV and YYDKDF. V is clipped by 1 base and J by 2 bases, and the sequence between their germline boundaries is 10 bases long. Rearrangement joined TRBV15 to TRBJ2-3, with the D call perhaps TRBD1 or TRBD2, as 5 bases match in each case. What was sequenced was blood. This clonotype was sampled from a man aged 18 to 30 in good health. In nucleotide form, the sequence is TGTGCCACCAGCAGAGTGAGGGGAACCACAGATACGCAGTATTTT. It is translated as CATSRVRGTTDTQYF.